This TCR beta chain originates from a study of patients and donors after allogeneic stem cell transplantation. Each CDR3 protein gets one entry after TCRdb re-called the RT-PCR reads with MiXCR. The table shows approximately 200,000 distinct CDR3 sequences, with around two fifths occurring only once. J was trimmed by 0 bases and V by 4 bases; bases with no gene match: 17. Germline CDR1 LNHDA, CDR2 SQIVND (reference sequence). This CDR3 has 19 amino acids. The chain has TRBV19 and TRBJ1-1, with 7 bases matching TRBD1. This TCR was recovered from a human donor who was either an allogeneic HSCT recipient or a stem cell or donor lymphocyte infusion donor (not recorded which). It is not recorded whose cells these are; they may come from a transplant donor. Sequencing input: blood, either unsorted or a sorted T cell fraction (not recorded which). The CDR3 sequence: CASSTLGTAGGGMNTEAFF. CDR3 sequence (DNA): TGTGCCAGTAGTACGCTAGGGACAGCCGGAGGGGGCATGAACACTGAAGCTTTCTTT.